This is a list of T cell receptor beta chains from one sample in a study of T cells in Graves' hyperthyroidism and ophthalmopathy. TCRdb processed the multiplex PCR reads anew with MiXCR; each CDR3 protein has one entry. Of 340,000 or so distinct CDR3 sequences in the sample, roughly a fifth were seen once. What was sequenced was blood. The receptor source for this set is a woman aged 50 to 60 with Graves' hyperthyroidism. CDR3s include the opening cysteine and the closing phenylalanine or tryptophan. The D gene is left open where the match is weak. Clone size is stated in some rows and not others, as once, few, many or a class when expanded.

d_call,v_call,clone_size,j_call,cdr3_aa,cdr3_nt
-,TRBV5-1,many,TRBJ1-1,CASSSEDGNTEAFF,TGCGCCAGCAGTTCCGAGGACGGGAACACTGAAGCTTTCTTT
-,TRBV7-9,many,TRBJ1-1,CASSLTLDSEAFF,TGTGCCAGCAGCTTAACTTTGGACAGTGAAGCTTTCTTT
-,TRBV12-3/TRBV12-4,-,TRBJ2-7,CASSFNRALGDEQYF,TGTGCCAGCAGTTTTAACAGGGCGTTAGGTGACGAGCAGTACTTC
-,TRBV7-8,many,TRBJ2-7,CASSLADGPYEQYF,TGTGCCAGCAGCTTAGCCGACGGCCCCTACGAGCAGTACTTC
-,TRBV30,many,TRBJ2-7,CAWSAIGDEQYF,TGTGCCTGGAGTGCGATCGGGGACGAGCAGTACTTC
-,TRBV18,many,TRBJ1-1,CASSPSTEVTEAFF,TGTGCCAGCTCACCCTCGACAGAAGTCACTGAAGCTTTCTTT
-,TRBV5-1,few,TRBJ2-7,CASSLITGHEQYF,TGCGCCAGCAGCTTGATAACAGGTCACGAGCAGTACTTC
-,TRBV15,-,TRBJ2-5,CATSRGAKETQYF,TGTGCCACCAGCAGGGGCGCCAAAGAGACCCAGTACTTC
TRBD2,TRBV2,many,TRBJ2-5,CAAKAGAGGGTQYF,TGTGCCGCAAAGGCAGGGGCGGGAGGTGGGACCCAGTACTTC
-,TRBV7-9,-,TRBJ1-1,CASSGPRGRTEAFF,TGTGCCAGCAGCGGGCCTAGGGGTCGAACTGAAGCTTTCTTT
TRBD1,TRBV4-1,many,TRBJ2-2,CASSPGQARTGELFF,TGCGCCAGCAGTCCGGGACAGGCCAGGACCGGGGAGCTGTTTTTT
-,TRBV2,many,TRBJ2-7,CASSGSRSFSYEQYF,TGTGCCAGCAGTGGGTCCAGGTCCTTCTCCTACGAGCAGTACTTC
-,TRBV11-3,-,TRBJ2-3,CASSLRLVRPSTDTQYF,TGTGCCAGCAGCTTACGTCTCGTTAGACCTAGCACAGATACGCAGTATTTT
-,TRBV30,many,TRBJ1-2,CAWSKRSSYGYTF,TGTGCCTGGAGTAAGAGGTCGAGCTATGGCTACACCTTC
-,TRBV6-1,many,TRBJ1-1,CASRATGSLWNTEAFF,TGTGCCAGCAGGGCTACAGGGAGCCTGTGGAACACTGAAGCTTTCTTT
TRBD1,TRBV28,-,TRBJ2-7,CASSLWDRGPYEQYF,TGTGCCAGCAGTTTATGGGACAGGGGGCCCTACGAGCAGTACTTC
TRBD2,TRBV20-1,-,TRBJ2-3,CSAGLAGGLRTDTQYF,TGCAGTGCTGGACTAGCGGGGGGCCTGAGGACAGATACGCAGTATTTT
-,TRBV2,-,TRBJ2-5,CASSDPRGTQYF,TGTGCCAGCAGTGATCCGAGGGGGACCCAGTACTTC
-,TRBV7-3,-,TRBJ2-3,CASSRDWWDTQYF,TGTGCCAGCAGCCGGGACTGGTGGGATACGCAGTATTTT
TRBD1,TRBV6-1,-,TRBJ1-1,CASSKPGGAGKAFF,TGTGCCAGCAGTAAACCAGGGGGCGCGGGTAAAGCTTTCTTT
-,TRBV20-1,many,TRBJ2-5,CSARGQGNLRETQYF,TGCAGTGCTAGGGGGCAGGGTAATTTGCGAGAGACCCAGTACTTC
-,TRBV5-1,many,TRBJ2-1,CASSFSGSDNEQFF,TGCGCCAGCAGCTTCTCGGGATCCGACAATGAGCAGTTCTTC
-,TRBV14,many,TRBJ2-3,CASSRGQYTDTQYF,TGTGCCAGCAGCCGAGGACAGTACACAGATACGCAGTATTTT
-,TRBV28,many,TRBJ2-3,CASSSLEQSTDTQYF,TGTGCCAGCAGTTCTCTGGAACAGAGCACAGATACGCAGTATTTT
-,TRBV9,-,TRBJ2-1,CASSVSTSSYNEQFF,TGTGCCAGCAGCGTATCGACGAGCTCCTACAATGAGCAGTTCTTC
-,TRBV18,-,TRBJ2-6,CASSPLGLGGANVLTF,TGTGCCAGCTCACCGTTGGGCCTCGGTGGGGCCAACGTCCTGACTTTC
TRBD2,TRBV3-1,many,TRBJ2-1,CASSQALAGIYNEQFF,TGTGCCAGCAGCCAAGCCCTAGCGGGTATTTACAATGAGCAGTTCTTC
-,TRBV7-3,-,TRBJ1-6,CASSLNGLNSPLHF,TGTGCCAGCAGCTTAAATGGCCTTAATTCACCCCTCCACTTT
-,TRBV2,-,TRBJ2-5,CASLLVGETQHF,TGTGCCAGTCTCCTAGTGGGGGAGACCCAGCACTTC
TRBD1,TRBV27,many,TRBJ2-1,CASSLPGQDEQFF,TGTGCCAGCAGTTTACCGGGACAGGATGAGCAGTTCTTC
-,TRBV20-1,many,TRBJ2-3,CSARERGSIGTDTQYF,TGCAGTGCTAGAGAGAGGGGGAGTATCGGTACAGATACGCAGTATTTT
-,TRBV12-5,-,TRBJ1-5,CASGLERAGSVSNQPQHF,TGTGCTAGTGGTTTGGAGAGGGCAGGGTCGGTGAGCAATCAGCCCCAGCATTTT
-,TRBV20-1,-,TRBJ1-4,CSGSARATNEKLFF,TGCAGTGGGTCGGCCAGGGCAACTAATGAAAAACTGTTTTTT
-,TRBV13,many,TRBJ2-7,CASSLTRRTYEQYF,TGTGCCAGCAGCTTAACCAGGCGCACCTACGAGCAGTACTTC
-,TRBV25-1,few,TRBJ2-1,CASGGGGGGNEQFF,TGTGCCAGCGGAGGGGGTGGGGGCGGCAATGAGCAGTTCTTC
TRBD2,TRBV30,few,TRBJ2-2,CAWRSGLAGVDTGELFF,TGTGCCTGGAGGTCGGGACTAGCGGGAGTGGACACCGGGGAGCTGTTTTTT
TRBD1,TRBV29-1,few,TRBJ2-2,CSVKGTGVTGELFF,TGCAGCGTTAAGGGGACAGGGGTCACCGGGGAGCTGTTTTTT
TRBD1,TRBV3-1,many,TRBJ1-5,CASSSNRGGQPQHF,TGTGCCAGCAGCAGTAACAGGGGTGGTCAGCCCCAGCATTTT
TRBD2,TRBV20-1,many,TRBJ2-1,CSALPGLAGNNEQFF,TGCAGTGCCCTACCGGGACTAGCGGGAAACAATGAGCAGTTCTTC
-,TRBV2,once,TRBJ2-1,CASSPHGGRVGNNEQFF,TGTGCCAGCAGTCCCCATGGGGGTAGGGTGGGTAACAATGAGCAGTTCTTC
-,TRBV19,-,TRBJ1-1,CASVTSGTLNTEAFF,TGTGCCAGCGTAACCTCTGGGACATTGAACACTGAAGCTTTCTTT